This T cell receptor beta chain was sequenced for a study of shared clonotypes between healthy human individuals. Study-level findings and limits: The naive CD4 repertoires of several donors were compared, and 5% to 6.5% of clonotypes were shared. A generally larger estimated richness was seen in naive subsets than in memory subsets.

The assay was immunoSEQ multiplex PCR, and TCRdb's table has in-frame clones only and misses some. This sample has around 2.1 million clones; roughly 91% occur once, and the top ten carry under 2%. As defined, naive CD8 cells were CD45RO-negative and positively selected for CCR7, with terminally differentiated effector memory CD45RA+ cells excluded. Of note for this clone: What it binds is unknown.

The sample consisted of naive CD8+ T cells from PBMCs. The receptor comes from a man younger than 30 in good health. Some clones in this sample may be carry-over from other donors' samples.

The CDR3, as DNA: TGTGCCAGCAGTGGGGTAGCGGGAGGGAGGTGGAATGAGCAGTTCTTC. It codes for CASSGVAGGRWNEQFF. The chain is built from TRBV25-1 and TRBJ2-1; 11 bases fit TRBD2. With 4 bases clipped from V and 7 bases from J, the junction kept 9 bases outside the gene matches. The germline V gene encodes CDR1 MGHDK and CDR2 SYGVNS. This CDR3 comprises 16 residues.